Listed below are T cell receptor beta chains from one sample, sequenced in a study of beta chain features in type 1 diabetes. Sequencing was performed with immunoSEQ multiplex PCR; in TCRdb, only in-frame clones are kept and a portion is missing. The sample carries 15,000 to 20,000 clones, around 50% recorded once. The specimen was stem cell memory CD4+ T cells from blood. The receptors originated from a man younger than 30 in good health. CDR3s include the opening cysteine and the closing phenylalanine or tryptophan. D genes are given only for firm matches. Some rows have no size entry. The others give once, few or many, or a class for an expanded clone.

abundance: NA
j_gene: TRBJ2-7
v_gene: TRBV28
d_gene: TRBD1
CDR3nt: TGTGCCAGCAGTTTTTCCGGGACAGGGAGCCACGAGCAGTACTTC
CDR3aa: CASSFSGTGSHEQYF

abundance: NA
j_gene: TRBJ2-4
v_gene: TRBV14
d_gene: TRBD2
CDR3nt: TGTGCCAGCAGCGCTAGCGGGGTCCGGGCCAAAAACATTCAGTACTTC
CDR3aa: CASSASGVRAKNIQYF

abundance: NA
j_gene: TRBJ1-2
v_gene: TRBV19
d_gene: TRBD1
CDR3nt: TGTGCCAGTAGGCCGGGGACAGGTTCGGGATGGCACTATGGCTACACCTTC
CDR3aa: CASRPGTGSGWHYGYTF

abundance: few
j_gene: TRBJ1-3
v_gene: TRBV4-2
d_gene: NA
CDR3nt: TGTGCCAGCAGCCTCCGGACAGACGGAAACACCATATATTTT
CDR3aa: CASSLRTDGNTIYF

abundance: NA
j_gene: TRBJ2-1
v_gene: TRBV5-1
d_gene: NA
CDR3nt: TGCGCCAGCAGCTTGTACCTCGGACAGTCATACAATGAGCAGTTCTTC
CDR3aa: CASSLYLGQSYNEQFF

abundance: once
j_gene: TRBJ1-2
v_gene: TRBV15
d_gene: NA
CDR3nt: TGTGCCACCAGCAGGCCAGGGAATGTTGTTAACTATGGCTACACCTTC
CDR3aa: CATSRPGNVVNYGYTF

abundance: medium-sized
j_gene: TRBJ2-3
v_gene: TRBV23-1
d_gene: TRBD1
CDR3nt: TGCGCCAGCAGTCAAGACAGGGACACAGATACGCAGTATTTT
CDR3aa: CASSQDRDTDTQYF

abundance: NA
j_gene: TRBJ1-5
v_gene: TRBV14
d_gene: NA
CDR3nt: TGTGCCAGCAGCCAAGATCTCGACAGGCCCCAGCATTTT
CDR3aa: CASSQDLDRPQHF

abundance: NA
j_gene: TRBJ2-1
v_gene: TRBV10-3
d_gene: TRBD2
CDR3nt: TGTGCCATCAGTGACCTGGACGGGGGGGATGAGCAGTTCTTC
CDR3aa: CAISDLDGGDEQFF

abundance: few
j_gene: TRBJ1-1
v_gene: TRBV7-6
d_gene: NA
CDR3nt: TGTGCCAGCAGCTCCCCCGGGGTGGGGGAAGCTTTCTTT
CDR3aa: CASSSPGVGEAFF

abundance: NA
j_gene: TRBJ2-3
v_gene: TRBV28
d_gene: NA
CDR3nt: TGTGCCAGCAGTTTTCTCGGAGTTGAAGATACGCAGTATTTT
CDR3aa: CASSFLGVEDTQYF

abundance: few
j_gene: TRBJ1-5
v_gene: TRBV19
d_gene: TRBD1
CDR3nt: TGTGCCAGTAGGGGGGACAGGCGGGCGGGCAATCAGCCCCAGCATTTT
CDR3aa: CASRGDRRAGNQPQHF

abundance: NA
j_gene: TRBJ2-5
v_gene: TRBV7-2
d_gene: TRBD1
CDR3nt: TGCGCCAGCAGCCGTACACAGGGGGCGCACGAGACCCAGTACTTC
CDR3aa: CASSRTQGAHETQYF

abundance: few
j_gene: TRBJ2-1
v_gene: TRBV12-5
d_gene: TRBD1
CDR3nt: TGTGCTAGTGGTTTGGTATTGGACAGGGGGACCCCTAATGAGCAGTTCTTC
CDR3aa: CASGLVLDRGTPNEQFF

abundance: NA
j_gene: TRBJ1-3
v_gene: TRBV10-3
d_gene: NA
CDR3nt: TGTGCCATCAGTGAGGCACGGTTTGGAAACACCATATATTTT
CDR3aa: CAISEARFGNTIYF

abundance: NA
j_gene: TRBJ2-3
v_gene: TRBV7-8
d_gene: TRBD2
CDR3nt: TGTGCCAGCAGCACCCTAGCGGGGGGGCCTCATACGCAGTATTTT
CDR3aa: CASSTLAGGPHTQYF

abundance: NA
j_gene: TRBJ2-7
v_gene: TRBV6-1
d_gene: NA
CDR3nt: TGTGCCAGCCAGTGGGCACAGGGATCCCCCTACGAGCAGTACTTC
CDR3aa: CASQWAQGSPYEQYF

abundance: few
j_gene: TRBJ2-1
v_gene: TRBV9
d_gene: NA
CDR3nt: TGTGCCAGCAGCGTAGACGGGGGTTCGTACAATGAGCAGTTCTTC
CDR3aa: CASSVDGGSYNEQFF